This TCR beta chain came from a study of blood T cell repertoires in COVID-19. Across the study: Sites across the United States, Italy and Spain contributed samples from acute and convalescent COVID-19. From T cells, B-cell-depleted T cells, or PBMCs came the material, which was cDNA or gDNA.

Using immunoSEQ multiplex PCR, the repertoire was profiled, and TCRdb retains in-frame clones only, with some absent. Counted here are 490,000 or so clones, less than 90% occurring once; the ten biggest clones make up 8% to 9.5%. Germline-derived CDR1 and CDR2 are MNHEY and SMNVEV (reference sequence). Trimming stripped 2 bases from V and 1 base from J, with 9 bases between. The CDR3 spans 15 residues. The participants were between 18 and 89 years old and came from some 23 US areas. Before being deemed recovered, Cohort 3 donors had two negative PCRs, clearance, or symptom resolution. The J gene is TRBJ1-5, the V gene TRBV27; D uncertain. The sample comprised PBMCs or T cells enriched from blood (not recorded which). The source of this sequence is a woman between 55 and 75 years old who had recovered from COVID-19. The CDR3 nucleotides read TGTGCCAGCAGTTTAGGCAGAGGGAGCAATCAGCCCCAGCATTTT. It encodes CASSLGRGSNQPQHF.